Detailed here is one TCR beta chain. Its target is unknown. This sample's time point: after neoadjuvant nivolumab, at surgical resection. These newly diagnosed stage II-IVA oral cavity squamous cell carcinoma patients had no prior systemic or radiation treatment. PBMC libraries mostly used around 460 ng of input genomic DNA, with six replicates per sample. Clones were read by immunoSEQ multiplex PCR, and TCRdb kept only the in-frame ones, dropping some. The profile shows over 13,000 clones, roughly 80% of them singletons. The data derive from a study of neoadjuvant anti-PD-1 for oral cavity cancer. The germline V gene has CDR1 SGHDT and CDR2 YYEEEE. Trimming cost V 4 bases and J 8 bases, with 14 bases left between them. The CDR3 runs 13 residues. Overall study findings and caveats: Post-nivolumab, blood T cell clonality was significantly elevated in non-responders. With three patients per group, TCR findings need larger cohorts.

The clonotype originates from a person between 35 and 79 years old with oral cavity squamous cell carcinoma. This specimen was PBMCs, taken after nivolumab (anti-PD-1) treatment. The chain is built from TRBV5-6 and TRBJ2-3; tentatively, D is TRBD1 or TRBD2 (5 bases each). The CDR3 bases are TGTGCCAGCAGCCCCAGGGTTGGGGGTACGCAGTATTTT. It specifies CASSPRVGGTQYF.